This T cell receptor beta chain was recovered during a study of regulatory T cells in long-lasting Graves disease. TCR beta libraries were built with iRepertoire HTBI primers and Arm-PCR of CDR3 regions. TCRdb passed the multiplex PCR reads through MiXCR, listing each CDR3 protein once. The sample lists hundreds of thousands of distinct CDR3 sequences; over 15% were seen once. Time point of the sample: newly diagnosed GD, antithyroid drugs for less than 3 months. With RNA extracted from PBMCs as input, the TCR library was made. This clonotype was recorded a few times. This CDR3 spans 14 amino acids. Germline V gene data show CDR1 as SGHTA and CDR2 as FQGNSA. V was pared by 5 bases and J by 14 bases, with 19 bases between. The data also belong to a second study, concerning T cells in Graves' hyperthyroidism and ophthalmopathy.

The gene calls are TRBV7-2 and TRBJ1-6; tentatively, D is TRBD1 (6 bases). The receptor's source is a middle-aged man with Graves disease. The sequenced sample was peripheral blood mononuclear cells (PBMCs), obtained at new diagnosis, from a patient treated with antithyroid drugs. CDR3 residues: CASSARDTSRSLHF. In DNA form, the CDR3 reads TGTGCCAGCAGCGCACGGGACACCTCAAGATCCCTCCACTTT.